These 26 T cell receptor beta chains originate from one sample sequenced in a study of response to subunit inactivated influenza vaccine (dated by TCRdb to 2016 to 2019). Library method: RT-PCR. Sequencer: Illumina HiSeq 2500. The public reads were run again by TCRdb, first through fastp at Q25 and then through MiXCR, and only productive beta chains were kept. Entries that share a CDR3 protein sequence are merged under the most common genes and DNA. This sample holds about 520,000 distinct CDR3 sequences; about 25% were observed only once. About 1.9% of the sample belongs to the ten largest clones. This sample comprised CD4+ T cells sorted from PBMCs, obtained 4 to 6 days after vaccination. These receptor sequences come from a man aged 50 to 60 who received an inactivated influenza vaccine. Donor details come from another sample of the same person, matched by shared clones.

The chain uses TRBV11-2 and TRBJ2-7; 9 nucleotides line up with TRBD2. Germline CDR1 reads SGHAT; CDR2 reads FQNNGV. The V segment lost 2 bases and the J segment 1 base; nucleotides outside the gene matches: 9. The CDR3 runs 17 residues. The CDR3 protein is CASSLNRAGGGSYEQYF. The CDR3 region has the DNA TGTGCCAGCAGCTTAAATCGAGCGGGAGGAGGGTCCTACGAGCAGTACTTC.

The gene calls are TRBV5-1 and TRBJ2-5; maybe TRBD2 (5 bases). V was shortened by 4 bases and J by 2 bases, with 12 bases between the two germline ends. There are 14 residues in the CDR3. Per germline, CDR1 SGHRS and CDR2 YFSETQ. CDR3: CASSVTGIQETQYF. The CDR3 DNA reads TGCGCCAGCAGCGTGACGGGGATACAAGAGACCCAGTACTTC.

A few counts support this clonotype. This chain uses TRBV5-1 with TRBJ2-3, with 7 positions matching TRBD1. V shed 4 bases, J shed 3 bases, and the junction held 5 bases outside the gene matches. CDR3 length: 14 amino acids. The germline V gene has CDR1 SGHRS and CDR2 YFSETQ. The CDR3 DNA sequence: TGCGCCAGCAGCATAGGACAGGAGACAGATACGCAGTATTTT. Residues: CASSIGQETDTQYF.

The CDR3 loop reads CAISESAGDYNSPLHF. CDR3 DNA sequence: TGTGCCATCAGTGAGTCCGCGGGAGACTATAATTCACCCCTCCACTTT. The chain joins TRBV10-3 to TRBJ1-6; D is ambiguous. The CDR3 has 16 residues. Per germline, CDR1 ENHRY and CDR2 SYGVKD. V lost 0 bases and J 3 bases, leaving 9 bases between the germline ends.

The V call is TRBV5-1, the J call TRBJ2-5, with TRBD2 identical over 8 bases. The germline gives CDR1 SGHRS, CDR2 YFSETQ. The V segment lost 4 bases and the J segment 4 bases; nucleotides outside the gene matches: 3. This CDR3 has 13 amino acids. CDR3 sequence: CASSMGLGETQYF. The CDR3 DNA is TGCGCCAGCAGCATGGGACTAGGAGAGACCCAGTACTTC.

This sequence joins TRBV7-8 and TRBJ1-5; TRBD1 agrees at 9 bases. Germline CDR1 and CDR2: SGHVS and FQNEAQ. This CDR3 has 17 residues. Trimming removed 6 bases from V and 4 bases from J; junction bases left unmatched: 13. CDR3 region: CASSRRVSGTGNQPQHF. The CDR3 nucleotides read TGTGCCAGCAGTCGACGGGTCTCCGGGACAGGGAATCAGCCCCAGCATTTT.

Concerning this clonotype itself: Possible read error: a much larger clone is one base away. This chain uses TRBV4-2 with TRBJ1-2; no clear D gene. Germline lookup yields CDR1 LGHNA and CDR2 YNFKEQ. The CDR3 sequence is 15 residues long. The CDR3 loop is CASSREVAANYSYTF. The CDR3 DNA follows: TGTGCCAGCAGCCGAGAAGTGGCAGCTAACTATAGCTACACCTTC.

This chain uses TRBV29-1 with TRBJ1-5; D not certain. The V gene's germline CDR1 is SQVTM and CDR2 ANQGSEA. The CDR3 has 13 residues. Here the CDR3 reads CDLETGSNQPQHF. The CDR3 DNA follows: TGCGATTTAGAGACGGGGAGCAATCAGCCCCAGCATTTT. Drawing the rest from reference TRBV29-1 and TRBJ1-5, the complete variable domain is SAVISQKPSRDICQRGTSLTIQCQVDSQVTMMFWYRQQPGQSLTLIATANQGSEATYESGFVIDKFPISRPNLTFSTLTVSNMSPEDSSIYLCDLETGSNQPQHFGDGTRLSIL.

J is TRBJ2-7 and V is TRBV6-5; weak D call: TRBD2 (6 bases). This CDR3 spans 14 amino acids. V lost 2 bases, J lost 4 bases, and 12 bases lay in between. Germline CDR1 and CDR2: MNHEY and SVGAGI. The CDR3 protein is CASSYVAVEYEQYF. CDR3 DNA: TGTGCCAGCAGTTACGTAGCGGTGGAGTACGAGCAGTACTTC.

V gene TRBV2 combines with J gene TRBJ1-6; perhaps TRBD1 as D (6 bases). The germline V gene encodes CDR1 SNHLY and CDR2 FYNNEI. The V and J ends lost 8 bases and 8 bases respectively, with 22 bases between them. The CDR3 is 16 residues long. CDR3 sequence reads: CASESFRGGLDSPLHF. The CDR3 DNA reads as TGTGCCAGCGAGTCTTTCCGTGGGGGGCTAGATTCACCCCTCCACTTT.

This chain uses TRBV29-1 with TRBJ2-3; tentative D call: TRBD2 (6 bases). The V and J ends lost 3 bases and 5 bases respectively, with 15 bases between them. The CDR3 is 14 amino acids. Germline CDR1 reads SQVTM; CDR2 reads ANQGSEA. The CDR3 DNA reads TGCAGCGTTGAGGGTGCCGGGAGTATAGATACGCAGTATTTT. Translating it yields CSVEGAGSIDTQYF.

This clonotype has more than one count but fewer than ten. The genes are TRBV6-5 and TRBJ2-5; no reliable D call. Between the trimmed V and J ends, which lost 7 bases and 5 bases, there was a span of 8 bases. Per the germline V gene, CDR1 is MNHEY and CDR2 is SVGAGI. The CDR3 runs 11 residues. The chain's CDR3 is CASTALETQYF. For the CDR3, the DNA is TGTGCCAGCACTGCCTTGGAGACCCAGTACTTC.

This clonotype was observed a handful of times. This CDR3 is CASSVTGQGELFF. The DNA of the CDR3 is TGTGCCAGCAGCGTGACGGGACAGGGGGAGCTGTTTTTT. The chain recombines TRBV7-9 with TRBJ2-2, with 7 bases lining up with TRBD1. This CDR3 comprises 13 residues. CDR1 and CDR2 (germline): SEHNR, FQNEAQ (reference sequence). Trimming took 5 bases from V and 8 from J; bases not matched to a gene: 5.

This clonotype was observed a handful of times. The V and J genes are TRBV12-3 or TRBV12-4 and TRBJ1-1, with D tentatively TRBD1 (6 bases). V was cut by 5 bases and J by 0 bases, with 13 bases left in between. The CDR3 has 15 residues. This chain's CDR3 is CASSPGGALNTEAFF. The DNA for the CDR3 is TGTGCCAGCAGTCCCGGGGGGGCTCTGAACACTGAAGCTTTCTTT.

CDR3 DNA: TGCAGCGTTGAAGGGGAACGGGAGAGGTACACCGGGGAGCTGTTTTTT. It is translated as CSVEGERERYTGELFF. The chain carries TRBV29-1 and TRBJ2-2, with D maybe TRBD2 (6 bases). The CDR3 spans 16 residues. Germline CDR1 reads SQVTM; CDR2 reads ANQGSEA. The V end was cut by 1 base, the J end by 3 bases, with 15 bases between.

This clonotype was observed a handful of times. The genes are TRBV5-1 and TRBJ2-7, with 7 bases identical to TRBD1. Germline CDR1 and CDR2: SGHRS and YFSETQ. J lost 1 base, V lost 3 bases, and 7 bases had no gene match. There are 15 residues in the CDR3. The CDR3 protein is CASSSAGTASYEQYF. The CDR3 DNA reads as TGCGCCAGCAGCTCAGCCGGGACAGCATCCTACGAGCAGTACTTC.

This clonotype was detected a few times. This chain uses TRBV29-1 with TRBJ2-5, with TRBD1 matching 7 bases. CDR1 and CDR2 from the germline V gene are SQVTM and ANQGSEA. This CDR3 is 15 amino acids long. V shed 6 bases and J 4 bases; nucleotides not matched to a gene: 14. DNA of the CDR3: TGCAGCGTAGGCGTAGGGACAGACGGTCTAGAGACCCAGTACTTC. Amino acid sequence: CSVGVGTDGLETQYF.

This sequence joins TRBV11-2 and TRBJ2-3, with D tentatively TRBD1 or TRBD2 (6 bases each). The ends were cut back, 4 bases at V and 4 bases at J, with 15 bases in the middle. The CDR3 spans 15 residues. Per the germline V gene, CDR1 is SGHAT and CDR2 is FQNNGV. CDR3 nucleotide sequence: TGTGCCAGCAGCTCCCAGGCGGGACACCCAGATACGCAGTATTTT. This translates into CASSSQAGHPDTQYF.

Only a few counts were recorded for this clonotype. The chain employs TRBV5-1 and TRBJ2-2, with no clear D. Germline V gene lookup returns CDR1 SGHRS and CDR2 YFSETQ. The CDR3 loop spans 14 amino acids. Trimming took 0 bases from V and 8 from J, leaving 11 bases between them. Here the CDR3 reads CASSLGPAAGELFF. The CDR3, as DNA: TGCGCCAGCAGCTTGGGGCCCGCAGCGGGGGAGCTGTTTTTT.

Details on this clonotype: An end of the junction differs from the germline gene, which may be a read error. The rearrangement uses TRBV29-1 and TRBJ1-1, with a weak D call TRBD1 (5 bases). The CDR3 covers 14 residues. Germline V gene data show CDR1 as SQVTM and CDR2 as ANQGSEA. DNA of the CDR3: TGCAGCGCCGCTTTCGGACAAGAAATAACTGGAGCTTTCTTT. Translation: CSAAFGQEITGAFF.

This clonotype was counted ten times or more. The CDR3 region has the DNA TGTGCCAGCAGTCACGACAGAAACTATGGCTACACCTTC. Residues: CASSHDRNYGYTF. The genes are TRBV6-5 and TRBJ1-2, with a weak D call TRBD1 (5 bases). This CDR3 is built from 13 residues. Deletions cut 5 bases from V and 2 bases from J, with 9 bases between. Germline assignment: CDR1 MNHEY and CDR2 SVGAGI.

V is TRBV20-1 and J is TRBJ1-5; the match to TRBD1 covers 7 bases. V was pared by 0 bases and J by 7 bases, with 6 bases of the junction left unmatched. Germline V gives CDR1 DFQATT, CDR2 SNEGSKA (reference sequence). This CDR3 comprises 14 residues. The DNA of the CDR3 is TGCAGTGCTAGAGACGAGCAGGGGGGGCAGCCCCAGCATTTT. Protein sequence: CSARDEQGGQPQHF.

This chain connects TRBV6-2 or TRBV6-3 to TRBJ1-1; 11 positions agree with TRBD1. Trimming at V came to 6 bases and at J to 11 bases, leaving 11 bases not matched to a gene. The CDR3 has 14 residues. Per the germline V gene, CDR1 is MNHEY and CDR2 is SVGEGT. The CDR3 loop reads CASSEMDRGLAAFF. Here the CDR3 DNA reads TGTGCCAGCAGCGAGATGGACAGGGGGCTCGCGGCTTTCTTT.

The chain recombines TRBV24-1 with TRBJ1-5; 10 nucleotides align to TRBD1. CDR1 and CDR2 from the germline V gene are KGHDR and SFDVKD. The CDR3 is 15 amino acids. The V segment lost 4 bases and the J segment 6 bases; nucleotides outside the gene matches: 5. The CDR3 spells CATSEGQGRAQPQHF. Written as DNA, the CDR3 is TGTGCCACCAGTGAGGGACAGGGGAGGGCTCAGCCCCAGCATTTT.

The gene calls are TRBV14 and TRBJ1-1, with a possible D match to TRBD1 (5 bases). Trimming cost V 0 bases and J 1 base, with 9 bases left between them. The CDR3 contains 15 residues. CDR1 SGHDN and CDR2 FVKESK come from the germline V gene. As DNA, the CDR3 is TGTGCCAGCAGCCAAGATACAGGAGGGAACACTGAAGCTTTCTTT. It encodes CASSQDTGGNTEAFF.

Only a few counts were recorded for this clonotype. The chain joins TRBV5-1 to TRBJ1-5; 7 bases match TRBD1. Germline assignment: CDR1 SGHRS and CDR2 YFSETQ. The V segment lost 4 bases and the J segment 0 bases; nucleotides outside the gene matches: 7. CDR3 length: 16 residues. The CDR3 here is CASSGTGTDSNQPQHF. The CDR3 bases are TGCGCCAGCAGCGGAACCGGGACAGATAGCAATCAGCCCCAGCATTTT. Drawing the rest from reference TRBV5-1 and TRBJ1-5, the complete variable domain is KAGVTQTPRYLIKTRGQQVTLSCSPISGHRSVSWYQQTPGQGLQFLFEYFSETQRNKGNFPGRFSGRQFSNSRSEMNVSTLELGDSALYLCASSGTGTDSNQPQHFGDGTRLSIL.